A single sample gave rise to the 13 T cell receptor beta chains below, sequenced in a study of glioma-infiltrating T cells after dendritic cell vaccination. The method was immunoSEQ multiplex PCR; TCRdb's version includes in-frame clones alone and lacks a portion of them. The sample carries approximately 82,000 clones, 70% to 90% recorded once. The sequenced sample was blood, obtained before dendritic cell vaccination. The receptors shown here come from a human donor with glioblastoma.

The CDR3 nucleotides are TGCAGCGTAGGGACCACAGGGTCCGCTGGCTACACCTTC. It yields the protein CSVGTTGSAGYTF. The V call is TRBV29-1, the J call TRBJ1-2, with D perhaps matching TRBD1 (6 bases). V was pared by 6 bases and J by 7 bases, with 18 bases between. Germline V CDR1 and CDR2: SQVTM, ANQGSEA. The CDR3 runs 13 residues.

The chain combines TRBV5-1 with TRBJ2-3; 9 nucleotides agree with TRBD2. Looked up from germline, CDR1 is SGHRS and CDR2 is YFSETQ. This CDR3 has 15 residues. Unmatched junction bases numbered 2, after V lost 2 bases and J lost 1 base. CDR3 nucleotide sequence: TGCGCCAGCAGCTTACGGACTAGCGGCACAGATACGCAGTATTTT. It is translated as CASSLRTSGTDTQYF.

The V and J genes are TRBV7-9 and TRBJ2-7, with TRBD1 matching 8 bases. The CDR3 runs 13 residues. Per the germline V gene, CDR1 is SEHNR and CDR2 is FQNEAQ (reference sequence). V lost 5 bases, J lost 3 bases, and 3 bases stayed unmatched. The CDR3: CASSMDRDYEQYF. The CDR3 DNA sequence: TGTGCCAGCAGCATGGACAGGGACTACGAGCAGTACTTC.

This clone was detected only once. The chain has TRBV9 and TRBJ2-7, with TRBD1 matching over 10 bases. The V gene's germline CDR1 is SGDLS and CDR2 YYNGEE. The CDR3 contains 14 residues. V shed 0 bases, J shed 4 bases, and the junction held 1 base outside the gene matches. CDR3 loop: CASSVGQGAYEQYF. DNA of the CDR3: TGTGCCAGCAGCGTAGGACAGGGGGCTTACGAGCAGTACTTC.

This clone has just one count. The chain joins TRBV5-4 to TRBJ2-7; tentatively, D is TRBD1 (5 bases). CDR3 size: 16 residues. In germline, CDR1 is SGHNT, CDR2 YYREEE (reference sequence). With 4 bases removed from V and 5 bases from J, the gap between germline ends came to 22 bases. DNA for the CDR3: TGTGCCAGCAGCCGGATCGGGTCTCAGGGCAGGGACGAGCAGTACTTC. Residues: CASSRIGSQGRDEQYF.

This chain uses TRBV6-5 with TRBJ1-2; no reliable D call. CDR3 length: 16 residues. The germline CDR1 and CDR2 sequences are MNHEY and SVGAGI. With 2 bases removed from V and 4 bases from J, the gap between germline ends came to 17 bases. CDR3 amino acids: CASSYDVEGAVYGYTF. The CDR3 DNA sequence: TGTGCCAGCAGTTACGACGTGGAGGGCGCGGTCTATGGCTACACCTTC.

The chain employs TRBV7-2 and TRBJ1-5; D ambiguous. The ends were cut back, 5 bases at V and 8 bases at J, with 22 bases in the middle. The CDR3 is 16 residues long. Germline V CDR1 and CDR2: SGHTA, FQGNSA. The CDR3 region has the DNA TGTGCCAGCAGCGTCGACGCCCAAGGAGGTTGGGAGCCCCAGCATTTT. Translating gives CASSVDAQGGWEPQHF.

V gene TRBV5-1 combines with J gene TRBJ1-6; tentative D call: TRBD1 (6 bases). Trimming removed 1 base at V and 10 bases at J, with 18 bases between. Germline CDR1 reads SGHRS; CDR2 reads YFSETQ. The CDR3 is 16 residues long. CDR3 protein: CASSLFGSQGDSPLHF. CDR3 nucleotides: TGCGCCAGCAGCTTGTTTGGGTCACAGGGAGACTCACCCCTCCACTTT.

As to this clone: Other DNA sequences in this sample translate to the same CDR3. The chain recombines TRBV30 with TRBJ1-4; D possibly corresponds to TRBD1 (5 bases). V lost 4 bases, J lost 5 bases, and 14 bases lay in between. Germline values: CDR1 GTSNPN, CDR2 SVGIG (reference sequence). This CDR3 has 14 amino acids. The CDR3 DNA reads TGTGCCTGGACGGTGGGCAGGGAAAATGAAAAACTGTTTTTT. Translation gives CAWTVGRENEKLFF.

DNA for the CDR3: TGTGCCAGCAGTCAGGGACTAGCGGCCGGGGAGCTGTTTTTT. It encodes CASSQGLAAGELFF. The V and J genes are TRBV6-5 and TRBJ2-2; 11 positions match TRBD2. There are 14 residues in the CDR3. V lost 5 bases and J lost 6; bases outside the gene matches: 2. Per germline, CDR1 MNHEY and CDR2 SVGAGI.

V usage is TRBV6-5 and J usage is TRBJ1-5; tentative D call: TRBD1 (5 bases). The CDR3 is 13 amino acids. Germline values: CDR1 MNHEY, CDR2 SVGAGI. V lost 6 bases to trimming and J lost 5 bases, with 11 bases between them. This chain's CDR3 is CASSNTGYQPQHF. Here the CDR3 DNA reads TGTGCCAGCAGCAACACAGGTTATCAGCCCCAGCATTTT.

This chain's CDR3 is CASSPAGEKSEQFF. The DNA for the CDR3 is TGTGCCAGCAGTCCGGCGGGAGAGAAGAGTGAGCAGTTCTTC. The chain has TRBV6-6 and TRBJ2-1, with 7 nucleotides matching TRBD2. With V trimmed by 5 bases and J by 9 bases, 10 bases remained unmatched. The CDR3 length is 14 residues. The V gene's germline CDR1 is MNHNY and CDR2 SVGAGI (reference sequence).

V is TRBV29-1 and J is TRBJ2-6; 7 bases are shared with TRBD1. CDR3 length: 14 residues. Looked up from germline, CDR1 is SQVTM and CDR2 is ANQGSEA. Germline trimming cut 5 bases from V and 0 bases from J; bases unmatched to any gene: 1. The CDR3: CSVTGVSGANVLTF. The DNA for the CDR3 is TGCAGCGTTACAGGGGTCTCTGGGGCCAACGTCCTGACTTTC.